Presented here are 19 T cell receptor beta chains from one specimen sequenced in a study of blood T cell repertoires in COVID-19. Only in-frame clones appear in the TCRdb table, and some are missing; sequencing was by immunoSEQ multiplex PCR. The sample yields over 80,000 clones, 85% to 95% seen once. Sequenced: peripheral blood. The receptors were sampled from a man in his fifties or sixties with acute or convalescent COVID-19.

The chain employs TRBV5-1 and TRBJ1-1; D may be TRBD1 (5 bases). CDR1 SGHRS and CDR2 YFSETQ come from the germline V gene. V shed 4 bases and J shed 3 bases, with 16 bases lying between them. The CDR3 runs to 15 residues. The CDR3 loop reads CASSPGGVEDTEAFF. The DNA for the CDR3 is TGCGCCAGCAGCCCTGGAGGGGTCGAGGACACTGAAGCTTTCTTT.

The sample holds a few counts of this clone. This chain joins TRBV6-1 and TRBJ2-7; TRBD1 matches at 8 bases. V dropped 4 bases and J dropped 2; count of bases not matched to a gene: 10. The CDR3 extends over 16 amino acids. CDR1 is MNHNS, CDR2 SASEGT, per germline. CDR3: CASSAGTGGGPYEQYF. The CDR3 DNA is TGTGCCAGCAGTGCTGGCACAGGGGGAGGACCCTACGAGCAGTACTTC.

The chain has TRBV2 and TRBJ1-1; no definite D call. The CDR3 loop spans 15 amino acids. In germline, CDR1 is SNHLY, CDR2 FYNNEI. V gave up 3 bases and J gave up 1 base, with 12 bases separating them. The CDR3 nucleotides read TGTGCCAGCAGTGATGTTGGAGTTGCGAACACTGAAGCTTTCTTT. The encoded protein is CASSDVGVANTEAFF. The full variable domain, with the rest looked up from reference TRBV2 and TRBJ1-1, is EPEVTQTPSHQVTQMGQEVILRCVPISNHLYFYWYRQILGQKVEFLVSFYNNEISEKSEIFDDQFSVERPDGSNFTLKIRSTKLEDSAMYFCASSDVGVANTEAFFGQGTRLTVV.

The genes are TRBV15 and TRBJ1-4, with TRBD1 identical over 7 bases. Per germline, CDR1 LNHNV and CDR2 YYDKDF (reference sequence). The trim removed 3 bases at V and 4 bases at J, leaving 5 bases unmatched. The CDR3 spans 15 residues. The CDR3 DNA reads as TGTGCCACCAGCAGCCCGGGACAGCTTAATGAAAAACTGTTTTTT. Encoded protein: CATSSPGQLNEKLFF.

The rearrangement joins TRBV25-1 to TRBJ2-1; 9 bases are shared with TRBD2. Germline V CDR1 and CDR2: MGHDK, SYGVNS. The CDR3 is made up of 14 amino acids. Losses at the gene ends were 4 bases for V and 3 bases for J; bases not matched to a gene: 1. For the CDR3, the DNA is TGTGCCAGCAGTGCGACTAGCGGCTACAATGAGCAGTTCTTC. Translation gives CASSATSGYNEQFF. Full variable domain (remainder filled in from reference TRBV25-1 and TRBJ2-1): EADIYQTPRYLVIGTGKKITLECSQTMGHDKMYWYQQDPGMELHLIHYSYGVNSTEKGDLSSESTVSRIRTEHFPLTLESARPSHTSQYLCASSATSGYNEQFFGPGTRLTVL.

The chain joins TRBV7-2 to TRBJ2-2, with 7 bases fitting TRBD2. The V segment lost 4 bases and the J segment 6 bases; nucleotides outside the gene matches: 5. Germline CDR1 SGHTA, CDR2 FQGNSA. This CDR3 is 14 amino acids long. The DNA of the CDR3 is TGTGCCAGCAGCTCGTCTAGCGGATCCGGGGAGCTGTTTTTT. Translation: CASSSSSGSGELFF. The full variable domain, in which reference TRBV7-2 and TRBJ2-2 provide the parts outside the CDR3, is GAGVSQSPSNKVTEKGKDVELRCDPISGHTALYWYRQSLGQGLEFLIYFQGNSAPDKSGLPSDRFSAERTGGSVSTLTIQRTQQEDSAVYLCASSSSSGSGELFFGEGSRLTVL.

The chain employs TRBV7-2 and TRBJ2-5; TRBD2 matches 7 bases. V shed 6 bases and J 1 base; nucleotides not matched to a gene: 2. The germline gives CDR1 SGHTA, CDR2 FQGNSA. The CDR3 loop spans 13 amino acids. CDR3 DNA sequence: TGTGCCAGCAGTGGGGGGGTCCAAGAGACCCAGTACTTC. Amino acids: CASSGGVQETQYF.

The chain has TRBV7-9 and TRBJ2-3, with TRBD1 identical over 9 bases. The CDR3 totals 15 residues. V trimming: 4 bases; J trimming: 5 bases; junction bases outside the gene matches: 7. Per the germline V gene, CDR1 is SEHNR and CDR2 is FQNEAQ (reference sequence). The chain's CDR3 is CASSSRDRVGDTQYF. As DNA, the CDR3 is TGTGCCAGCAGCTCCCGGGACAGGGTGGGAGATACGCAGTATTTT.

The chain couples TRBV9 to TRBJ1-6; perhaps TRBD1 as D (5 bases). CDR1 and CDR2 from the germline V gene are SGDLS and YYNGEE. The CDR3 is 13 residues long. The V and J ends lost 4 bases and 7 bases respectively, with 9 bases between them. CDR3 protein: CASSQDTNSPLHF. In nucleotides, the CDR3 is TGTGCCAGCAGCCAGGACACCAATTCACCCCTCCACTTT.

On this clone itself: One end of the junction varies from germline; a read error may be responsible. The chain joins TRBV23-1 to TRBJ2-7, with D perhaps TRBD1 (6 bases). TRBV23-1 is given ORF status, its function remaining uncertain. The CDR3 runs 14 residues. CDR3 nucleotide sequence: TGCGCCAGCAGTCCCCGAACAGAGGGCTCCGACAGGAACTTC. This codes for CASSPRTEGSDRNF.

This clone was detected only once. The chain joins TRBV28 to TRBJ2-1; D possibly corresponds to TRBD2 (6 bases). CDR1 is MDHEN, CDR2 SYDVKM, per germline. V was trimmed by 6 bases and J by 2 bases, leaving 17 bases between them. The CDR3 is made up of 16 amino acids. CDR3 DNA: TGTGCCAGCAGCCCCAGGAGCGGGTTCGCCTACAATGAGCAGTTCTTC. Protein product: CASSPRSGFAYNEQFF.

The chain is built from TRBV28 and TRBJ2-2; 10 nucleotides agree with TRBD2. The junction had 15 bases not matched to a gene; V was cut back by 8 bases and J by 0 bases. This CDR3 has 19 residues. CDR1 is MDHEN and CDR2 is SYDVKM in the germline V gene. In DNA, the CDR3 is TGTGCCAGCTCCCCCCCCCTAGCGGGAGTATCCGCGAACACCGGGGAGCTGTTTTTT. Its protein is CASSPPLAGVSANTGELFF.

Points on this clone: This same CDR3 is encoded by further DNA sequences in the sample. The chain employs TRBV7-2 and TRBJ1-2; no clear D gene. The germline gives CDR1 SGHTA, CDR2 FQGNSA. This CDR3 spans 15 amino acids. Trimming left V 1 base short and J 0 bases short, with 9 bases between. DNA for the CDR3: TGTGCCAGCAGCTTAGGAGCTGTAGCTAACTATGGCTACACCTTC. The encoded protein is CASSLGAVANYGYTF. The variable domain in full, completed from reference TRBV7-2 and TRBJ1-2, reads GAGVSQSPSNKVTEKGKDVELRCDPISGHTALYWYRQSLGQGLEFLIYFQGNSAPDKSGLPSDRFSAERTGGSVSTLTIQRTQQEDSAVYLCASSLGAVANYGYTFGSGTRLTVV.

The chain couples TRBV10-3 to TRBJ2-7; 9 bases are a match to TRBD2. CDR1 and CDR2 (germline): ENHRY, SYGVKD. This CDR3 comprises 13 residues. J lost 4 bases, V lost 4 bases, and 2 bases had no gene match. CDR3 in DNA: TGTGCCATCAGTGCGCGGGGGGGGTACGAGCAGTACTTC. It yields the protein CAISARGGYEQYF.

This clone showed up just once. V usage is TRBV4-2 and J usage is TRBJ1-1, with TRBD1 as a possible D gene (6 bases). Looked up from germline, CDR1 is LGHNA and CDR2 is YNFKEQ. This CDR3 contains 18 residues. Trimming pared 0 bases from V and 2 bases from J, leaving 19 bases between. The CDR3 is CASSQDFAYRGGNTEAFF. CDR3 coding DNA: TGTGCCAGCAGCCAAGATTTTGCATACCGAGGGGGTAACACTGAAGCTTTCTTT.

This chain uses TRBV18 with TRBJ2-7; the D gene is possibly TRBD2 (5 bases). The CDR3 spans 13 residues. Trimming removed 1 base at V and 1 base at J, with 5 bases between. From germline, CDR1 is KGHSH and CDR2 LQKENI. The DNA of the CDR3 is TGTGCCAGCTCACCACGGGAGTCCTACGAGCAGTACTTC. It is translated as CASSPRESYEQYF.

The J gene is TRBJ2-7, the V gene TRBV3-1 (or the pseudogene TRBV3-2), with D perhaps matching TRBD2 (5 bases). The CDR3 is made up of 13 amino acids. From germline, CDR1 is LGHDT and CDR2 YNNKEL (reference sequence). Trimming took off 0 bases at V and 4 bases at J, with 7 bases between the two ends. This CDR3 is CASSQEWEYEQYF. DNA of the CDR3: TGTGCCAGCAGCCAAGAGTGGGAGTACGAGCAGTACTTC.

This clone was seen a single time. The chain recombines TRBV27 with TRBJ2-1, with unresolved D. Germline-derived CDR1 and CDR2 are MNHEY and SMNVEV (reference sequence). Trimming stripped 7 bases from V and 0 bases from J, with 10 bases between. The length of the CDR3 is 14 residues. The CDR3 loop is CASMSRSSYNEQFF. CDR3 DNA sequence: TGTGCCAGCATGAGCCGGAGCTCCTACAATGAGCAGTTCTTC.

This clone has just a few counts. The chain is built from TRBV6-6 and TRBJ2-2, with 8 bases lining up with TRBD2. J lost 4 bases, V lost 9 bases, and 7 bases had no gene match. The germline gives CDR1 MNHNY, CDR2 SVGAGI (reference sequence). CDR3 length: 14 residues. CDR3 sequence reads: CASQAGARTGELFF. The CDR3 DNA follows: TGTGCCAGTCAAGCGGGAGCTCGCACCGGGGAGCTGTTTTTT.